Below, 17 T cell receptor beta chains from the same sample are listed, as sequenced in a study of cytomegalovirus exposure and HLA in healthy donors. The primer mix had 60 Vbeta and 13 Jbeta primers. Clones were read by immunoSEQ multiplex PCR, and TCRdb kept only the in-frame ones, dropping some. The data hold about 260,000 clones, with roughly 81% observed a single time. Specimen: PBMCs. The source is a woman aged 40 to 50 in good health and CMV-seropositive.

This sequence joins TRBV4-2 and TRBJ1-5; perhaps TRBD1 as D (5 bases). CDR1 LGHNA and CDR2 YNFKEQ come from the germline V gene. CDR3 length: 15 amino acids. The V end lost 1 base, the J end lost 5 bases, and 12 bases lay between the germline ends. The CDR3 reads CASSQARREDQPQHF. The CDR3 coding sequence is TGTGCCAGCAGCCAAGCTCGCAGGGAGGATCAGCCCCAGCATTTT.

Details on this clone: Other DNA variants within this sample encode the same CDR3. This chain links TRBV5-6 with TRBJ2-7; D uncertain. This CDR3 is built from 14 residues. Germline loops: CDR1 SGHDT, CDR2 YYEEEE. The V gene lost 1 base and the J gene lost 0 bases, with 8 bases spanning the gap. The CDR3 reads CASSLTVGSYEQYF. The CDR3 nucleotides are TGTGCCAGCAGCTTGACAGTGGGCTCCTACGAGCAGTACTTC.

V usage is TRBV27 and J usage is TRBJ2-5; 9 bases align to TRBD2. Judging by the DNA end, TRBJ2-7 fits better; the J call may be wrong. CDR1 is MNHEY and CDR2 is SMNVEV in the germline V gene (reference sequence). The CDR3 has 14 amino acids. The CDR3 coding sequence is TGTGCCAGCAGTTTATCGGCGGGAGGGCACGAGCAGTACTTC. It specifies CASSLSAGGHEQYF.

As concerns this clone: This CDR3 is also generated by other DNA sequences in the sample. The chain is built from TRBV7-2 and TRBJ1-1; 7 nucleotides agree with TRBD1. This CDR3 comprises 15 residues. Looked up from germline, CDR1 is SGHTA and CDR2 is FQGNSA. V shed 4 bases, J shed 0 bases, and the junction held 5 bases outside the gene matches. The CDR3: CASSSQGQMNTEAFF. As DNA, the CDR3 is TGTGCCAGCAGCTCGCAGGGACAGATGAACACTGAAGCTTTCTTT.

This rearrangement joins TRBV11-3 to TRBJ1-1, with D possibly TRBD1 on 6 matching bases. This CDR3 has 13 amino acids. Trimming pared 7 bases from V and 4 bases from J, leaving 13 bases between. Germline V gene data show CDR1 as SGHNT and CDR2 as YENEEA. CDR3 loop: CASTPQGTTEAFF. The CDR3 nucleotides are TGTGCCAGCACCCCTCAGGGGACCACTGAAGCTTTCTTT.

With regard to this clone: Compared with germline, one end of the junction differs, possibly owing to a read error. The V and J genes are TRBV7-9 and TRBJ2-7; weak D call: TRBD2 (6 bases). Looked up from germline, CDR1 is SEHNR and CDR2 is FQNEAQ (reference sequence). CDR3 length: 16 residues. The CDR3: CSSSRAGAGGTYEQYF. CDR3 nucleotides: TGTTCCAGCAGCCGCGCCGGGGCCGGGGGAACCTACGAGCAGTACTTC.

The CDR3 DNA reads TGTGCCAGCAGTGAACTGCCGACAGGGCACTATAATTCACCCCTCCACTTT. The encoded protein is CASSELPTGHYNSPLHF. The chain employs TRBV6-1 and TRBJ1-6, with 7 nucleotides matching TRBD1. Germline V gene data show CDR1 as MNHNS and CDR2 as SASEGT. J gave up 3 bases and V 2 bases, and 7 bases lay outside the gene matches. This CDR3 contains 17 residues.

V gene TRBV11-3 combines with J gene TRBJ2-2; 7 bases line up with TRBD1. Trimming took 5 bases from V and 8 from J; bases not matched to a gene: 8. This CDR3 contains 14 residues. Looked up from germline, CDR1 is SGHNT and CDR2 is YENEEA. The CDR3 region is CASSRGPVGGELFF. Here the CDR3 DNA reads TGTGCCAGCAGCAGGGGGCCCGTGGGGGGGGAGCTGTTTTTT.

This chain links TRBV10-3 with TRBJ2-3, with TRBD1 as a possible D gene (6 bases). Trimming cost V 2 bases and J 8 bases, with 8 bases left between them. Germline assignment: CDR1 ENHRY and CDR2 SYGVKD. This CDR3 is built from 12 residues. The CDR3 sequence is CAISETGLTQYF. Here the CDR3 DNA reads TGTGCCATCAGTGAGACAGGGCTTACGCAGTATTTT.

The chain employs TRBV28 and TRBJ2-7; no clear D gene. The CDR3 extends over 14 amino acids. V was shortened by 2 bases and J by 1 base, with 9 bases between the two germline ends. Germline CDR1 is MDHEN and CDR2 is SYDVKM. CDR3 sequence: CASSLVQNSYEQYF. Written as DNA, the CDR3 is TGTGCCAGCAGTTTAGTACAGAATTCCTACGAGCAGTACTTC. Filled out from reference TRBV28 and TRBJ2-7, the complete variable domain reads DVKVTQSSRYLVKRTGEKVFLECVQDMDHENMFWYRQDPGLGLRLIYFSYDVKMKEKGDIPEGYSVSREKKERFSLILESASTNQTSMYLCASSLVQNSYEQYFGPGTRLTVT.

CDR3 nucleotides: TGTGCCTGGAGGAGACACCCAGCCTACAATGAGCAGTTCTTC. The encoded protein is CAWRRHPAYNEQFF. This sequence joins TRBV30 and TRBJ2-1; D unresolved. V lost 3 bases and J 2 bases, leaving 11 bases between the germline ends. The CDR3 consists of 14 residues. Germline CDR1 is GTSNPN and CDR2 is SVGIG (reference sequence). Full variable domain (remainder filled in from reference TRBV30 and TRBJ2-1): SQTIHQWPATLVQPVGSPLSLECTVEGTSNPNLYWYRQAAGRGLQLLFYSVGIGQISSEVPQNLSASRPQDRQFILSSKKLLLSDSGFYLCAWRRHPAYNEQFFGPGTRLTVL.

V is TRBV7-2 and J is TRBJ2-7, with D perhaps matching TRBD2 (5 bases). Germline CDR1 SGHTA, CDR2 FQGNSA. The CDR3 covers 14 residues. V gave up 2 bases and J gave up 7 bases, with 15 bases separating them. The CDR3, as DNA: TGTGCCAGCAGCTTACGTGACGGCCCGGGAGAGCAGTACTTC. Residues: CASSLRDGPGEQYF.

This clone was seen once. The chain links TRBV29-1 to TRBJ2-1; 8 nucleotides agree with TRBD1. Looked up from germline, CDR1 is SQVTM and CDR2 is ANQGSEA. Trimming removed 4 bases from V and 10 bases from J; junction bases left unmatched: 3. The CDR3 is made up of 11 amino acids. CDR3 DNA sequence: TGCAGCGTTGTGACAGGGGTCGAGCAGTTCTTC. Translating gives CSVVTGVEQFF.

A single count supports this clone. The chain is built from TRBV6-9 and TRBJ2-7; 10 bases map to TRBD2. Germline CDR1 reads MNHGY; CDR2 reads SVAAGI. The trim removed 4 bases at V and 3 bases at J, leaving 27 bases unmatched. CDR3 length: 22 residues. This CDR3 is CASSFCLSPRTSGSIAVYEQYF. For the CDR3, the DNA is TGTGCCAGCAGTTTTTGCTTGTCTCCCAGGACTAGCGGATCCATAGCAGTCTACGAGCAGTACTTC.

A single count supports this clone. V and J are TRBV4-2 and TRBJ1-2; no reliable D call. The CDR3 sequence is 15 residues long. Germline CDR1 is LGHNA and CDR2 is YNFKEQ. Trimming removed 1 base at V and 3 bases at J, with 12 bases between. In nucleotides, the CDR3 is TGTGCCAGCAGCCAAGCCAGCGGAAGCTACTATGGCTACACCTTC. Translated: CASSQASGSYYGYTF.

The V and J genes are TRBV7-3 and TRBJ2-3; possible D gene TRBD1, 6 bases. V was clipped by 1 base and J by 5 bases, with 13 bases between them. CDR1 is SGHTA, CDR2 FQGTGA, per germline. The CDR3 spans 15 residues. The CDR3: CASSLRPGAEDTQYF. In DNA, the CDR3 is TGTGCCAGCAGCTTAAGGCCAGGGGCGGAAGATACGCAGTATTTT.

This clone has only a few counts. V gene TRBV7-8 combines with J gene TRBJ1-2, with 7 bases fitting TRBD1. The J segment lost 10 bases and the V segment lost 3 bases, leaving 8 bases of the junction unmatched. CDR3 size: 13 residues. Germline CDR1 is SGHVS and CDR2 is FQNEAQ. CDR3 nucleotide sequence: TGTGCCAGCAGCTTCGGGACAGACACTCTCTACACCTTC. Protein product: CASSFGTDTLYTF.